This T cell receptor beta chain originates from a study of cytomegalovirus exposure and HLA in healthy donors. The CDR3 has 15 amino acids. Per germline, CDR1 MNHEY and CDR2 SMNVEV (reference sequence). V lost 6 bases to trimming and J lost 9 bases; unmatched junction nucleotides: 10. The primer mix had 60 Vbeta and 13 Jbeta primers. Using immunoSEQ multiplex PCR, the repertoire was profiled, and TCRdb retains in-frame clones only, with some absent. The data contain 150,000 to 200,000 clones, around three quarters of them singletons. This clone was picked up one time. Sequencing input: PBMCs. The genes are TRBV27 and TRBJ1-6; 8 nucleotides match TRBD1. The receptor comes from a woman between 25 and 40 years old in good health and CMV-seropositive. The CDR3, as DNA: TGTGCCAGCAGAGAGGGCAGGGGGCTTGGTTCACCCCTCCACTTT. This codes for CASREGRGLGSPLHF.